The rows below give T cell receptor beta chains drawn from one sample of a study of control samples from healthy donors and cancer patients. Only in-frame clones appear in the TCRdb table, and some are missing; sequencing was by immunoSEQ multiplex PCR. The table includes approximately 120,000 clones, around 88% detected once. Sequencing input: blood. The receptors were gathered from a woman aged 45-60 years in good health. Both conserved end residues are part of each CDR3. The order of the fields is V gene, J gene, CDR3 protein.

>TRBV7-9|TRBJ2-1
CASSLVPGVSPNEQFF
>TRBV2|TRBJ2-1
CASSLTVSSYNEQFF
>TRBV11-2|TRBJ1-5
CASSLDRGQPQHF
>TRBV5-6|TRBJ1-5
CASSLFGQPQHF
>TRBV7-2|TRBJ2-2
CASSLIAGTNTGELFF
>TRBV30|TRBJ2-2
CAWSWGTGELFF
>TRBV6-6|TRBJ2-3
CASSPSGADTQYF
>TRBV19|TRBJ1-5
CASSGPDRGPQRNQPQHF
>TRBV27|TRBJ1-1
CASSWALTGEPFF
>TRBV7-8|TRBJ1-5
CASSLSFQPQHF
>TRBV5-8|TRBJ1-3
CASSFGQPVSGNTIYF
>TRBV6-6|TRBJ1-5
CASSYRGMGKQQPQHF
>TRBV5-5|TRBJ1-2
CASSHDVGQGIYGYTF
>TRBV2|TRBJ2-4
CASTQLAGVNIQYF
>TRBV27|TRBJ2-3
CASSLGGDTQYF
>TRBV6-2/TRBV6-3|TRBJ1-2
CASSRTGAVGYTF
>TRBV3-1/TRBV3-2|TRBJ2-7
CASSQGRPGQYF
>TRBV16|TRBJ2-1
CASSRTSGSSYNEQFF
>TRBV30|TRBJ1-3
CAWSGRLSGNTIYF
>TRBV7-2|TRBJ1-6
CASSFLLGDNSPLHF
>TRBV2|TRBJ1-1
CASKTGMNTEAFF
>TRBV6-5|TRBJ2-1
CASSYSTGNEQFF
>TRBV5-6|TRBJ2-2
CASSLDPTGPPGELFF
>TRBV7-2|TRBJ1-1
CASSLARTGMGEAFF
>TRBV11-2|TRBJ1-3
CASSLVGSGNTIYF
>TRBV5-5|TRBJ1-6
CASSLEPRSYNSPLHF
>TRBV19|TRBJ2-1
CATQGFIYNEQFF
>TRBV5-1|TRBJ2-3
CASSQVDSTDTQYF
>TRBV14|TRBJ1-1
CASSLQGALNTEAFF
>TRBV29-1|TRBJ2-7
CSVVINWAGYEQYF
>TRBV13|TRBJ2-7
CASSLTQDRGSYYEQYF
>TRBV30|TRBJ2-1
CAWSQKLVRYEQFF
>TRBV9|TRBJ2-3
CASSGREGEPDTQYF
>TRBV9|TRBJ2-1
CASAAYRGGPNEQFF
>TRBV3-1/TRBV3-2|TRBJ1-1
CASSTTGGTEAFF
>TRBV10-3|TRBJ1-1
CAITGGGTEAFF
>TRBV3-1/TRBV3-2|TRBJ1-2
CASSPQDRLWGYTF
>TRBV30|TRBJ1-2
CAWSLTRWPLDYGYTF
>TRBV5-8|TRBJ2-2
CASSHGLAWSTGELFF